The 23 T cell receptor beta chains in this list originate from one sample, sequenced in a study of cytomegalovirus exposure and HLA in healthy donors (dated by TCRdb to between 2016 and 2019). The method behind the library was the immunoSEQ multiplex PCR assay. The multiplex PCR relied on a mix of 60 forward primers for TCR Vbeta segments and 13 reverse primers for TCR Jbeta segments. TCRdb re-hosts the immuneACCESS table, in-frame sequences only. Its copies lack some clones; in the studies checked, an unresolved V gene accounts for under half of them, and the cause for the rest is not known. A total of some 140,000 clones appear in this sample, 70% to 80% of them only once. Approximately 1.2% of the sample is taken by the ten largest. Sequenced material: PBMCs. The receptors stem from a man aged 45-65 years in good health and CMV-seronegative.

This rearrangement joins TRBV10-1 to TRBJ2-3; 7 bases agree with TRBD1. The CDR3 contains 14 residues. Germline CDR1 and CDR2: WNHNN and SYGVQD (reference sequence). V shed 6 bases and J 2 bases; nucleotides not matched to a gene: 5. DNA of the CDR3: TGCGCCAGCAGGGCACAGGGGATCACAGATACGCAGTATTTT. It codes for CASRAQGITDTQYF.

The chain recombines TRBV12-5 with TRBJ1-5; TRBD1 aligns across 9 bases. This CDR3 has 13 residues. V lost 7 bases, J lost 6 bases, and 4 bases stayed unmatched. CDR1 and CDR2 from the germline V gene are LGHNT and FRNRAP. CDR3 nucleotide sequence: TGTGCTAGTGACAGGGGGCGCAGTCAGCCCCAGCATTTT. As protein: CASDRGRSQPQHF.

The rearrangement joins TRBV10-1 to TRBJ2-7, with a tentative D call TRBD2 (5 bases). Between the trimmed V and J ends, which lost 0 bases and 3 bases, there was a span of 12 bases. The CDR3 sequence is 15 residues long. Germline values: CDR1 WNHNN, CDR2 SYGVQD (reference sequence). The CDR3 here is CASSESIGESYEQYF. In DNA form, the CDR3 reads TGCGCCAGCAGTGAGTCAATCGGGGAAAGCTACGAGCAGTACTTC.

The genes are TRBV23-1 and TRBJ2-3; a weak D match, TRBD2 (6 bases). TRBV23-1 is annotated as an ORF whose role is uncertain. V was cut by 6 bases and J by 3 bases, with 19 bases left in between. The CDR3 totals 16 residues. The CDR3 region is CASRRSRGWGTDTQYF. The CDR3 DNA reads as TGCGCCAGCAGGCGGTCCCGGGGGTGGGGAACAGATACGCAGTATTTT.

This sequence joins TRBV13 and TRBJ2-2; the D gene is possibly TRBD1 (5 bases). The CDR3 length is 14 residues. The germline V and J ends were trimmed by 5 bases and 4 bases, with 11 bases remaining between them. Per the germline V gene, CDR1 is PRHDT and CDR2 is FYEKMQ (reference sequence). The CDR3 loop reads CASSTEGVTGELFF. The CDR3 nucleotides are TGTGCCAGCAGCACCGAAGGGGTCACCGGGGAGCTGTTTTTT.

This chain uses TRBV28 with TRBJ1-2; 7 bases match TRBD1. CDR3 length: 16 amino acids. V shed 7 bases and J 2 bases; nucleotides not matched to a gene: 13. Per germline, CDR1 MDHEN and CDR2 SYDVKM. In nucleotides, the CDR3 is TGTGCCAGCATTTCCGTCTCGGACAGGAGGAACTATGGCTACACCTTC. It translates to CASISVSDRRNYGYTF.

The genes are TRBV28 and TRBJ2-2; the match to TRBD2 covers 8 bases. CDR3 length: 14 amino acids. Germline trimming cut 6 bases from V and 6 bases from J; bases unmatched to any gene: 6. CDR1 and CDR2 (germline): MDHEN, SYDVKM. The CDR3 DNA reads TGTGCCAGCAGAAGTAGCGGGGTGGCCGGGGAGCTGTTTTTT. Protein: CASRSSGVAGELFF.

V and J are TRBV7-3 and TRBJ2-7, with TRBD1 matching over 10 bases. This CDR3 is built from 15 residues. V was pared by 4 bases and J by 5 bases, with 8 bases of the junction left unmatched. Germline CDR1 SGHTA, CDR2 FQGTGA. The CDR3 coding sequence is TGTGCCAGCAGCTACACCGGGACAGGGGTGGACGAGCAGTACTTC. Its translation: CASSYTGTGVDEQYF.

The chain uses TRBV7-2 and TRBJ2-7; D is uncertain. Per the germline V gene, CDR1 is SGHTA and CDR2 is FQGNSA. The CDR3 consists of 13 residues. The ends were cut back, 5 bases at V and 0 bases at J, with 8 bases in the middle. CDR3 bases: TGTGCCAGCAGCCCGCAGGACTCCTACGAGCAGTACTTC. It codes for CASSPQDSYEQYF.

This chain connects TRBV11-2 to TRBJ2-3; no definite D call. This CDR3 spans 11 amino acids. V was trimmed by 2 bases and J by 6 bases, leaving 3 bases between them. Germline lookup yields CDR1 SGHAT and CDR2 FQNNGV. CDR3 coding DNA: TGTGCCAGCAGCTTACGGGATACGCAGTATTTT. Translated, it gives CASSLRDTQYF.

This clone turned up a few times. DNA of the CDR3: TGTGCCAGCAGCTTAAAAAGGGGCCCCACCGGATCTGGGGCCAACGTCCTGACTTTC. Its protein product is CASSLKRGPTGSGANVLTF. The genes are TRBV28 and TRBJ2-6; D may be TRBD1 (5 bases). Germline V lookup: CDR1 MDHEN, CDR2 SYDVKM. Trimming stripped 6 bases from V and 1 base from J, with 22 bases between. This CDR3 contains 19 residues.

This clone came up a few times. V and J are TRBV7-2 and TRBJ2-7; maybe TRBD2 (6 bases). Trimming removed 2 bases from V and 7 bases from J, with 12 bases in between. The germline V gene encodes CDR1 SGHTA and CDR2 FQGNSA. CDR3 length equals 13 residues. As DNA, the CDR3 is TGTGCCAGCAGCTTAAGGACGGCGGGAGAGCAGTACTTC. Translation gives CASSLRTAGEQYF. Supplemented by reference TRBV7-2 and TRBJ2-7, the full variable domain reads GAGVSQSPSNKVTEKGKDVELRCDPISGHTALYWYRQSLGQGLEFLIYFQGNSAPDKSGLPSDRFSAERTGGSVSTLTIQRTQQEDSAVYLCASSLRTAGEQYFGPGTRLTVT.

The gene calls are TRBV27 and TRBJ2-2, with a tentative D call TRBD1 (5 bases). In germline, CDR1 is MNHEY, CDR2 SMNVEV (reference sequence). There are 16 residues in the CDR3. V was clipped by 7 bases and J by 3 bases, with 18 bases between them. CDR3 sequence reads: CASKRGAPSDTGELFF. The CDR3 DNA reads as TGTGCCAGCAAAAGGGGCGCGCCCAGCGACACCGGGGAGCTGTTTTTT.

For this clone: Other DNA sequences in the sample encode the same CDR3. The chain has TRBV9 and TRBJ2-7, with a weak D call TRBD2 (6 bases). The germline CDR1 and CDR2 sequences are SGDLS and YYNGEE. The ends were cut back, 0 bases at V and 3 bases at J, with 10 bases in the middle. This CDR3 has 14 amino acids. CDR3 bases: TGTGCCAGCAGCGTAGGGGGGGAAGGCTACGAGCAGTACTTC. Its translation: CASSVGGEGYEQYF.

This clone was seen a handful of times. The rearrangement joins TRBV19 to TRBJ1-5; D remains ambiguous. Germline lookup yields CDR1 LNHDA and CDR2 SQIVND (reference sequence). V was shortened by 7 bases and J by 0 bases, with 13 bases between the two germline ends. The CDR3 runs to 15 residues. This CDR3 is CASTLKHDSNQPQHF. DNA for the CDR3: TGTGCCAGTACCTTAAAACACGATAGCAATCAGCCCCAGCATTTT.

Concerning this clone itself: One end of the junction varies from germline; a read error may be responsible. The chain links TRBV7-7 to TRBJ2-5; 13 nucleotides agree with TRBD2. The CDR3 covers 16 residues. Germline assignment: CDR1 SSHAT and CDR2 FNYEAQ (reference sequence). The CDR3 DNA reads TGTGCTAGCAGCTTGGGACTAGCGGGGAGGCGAGAGACCCAGTACTTC. This codes for CASSLGLAGRRETQYF.

V gene TRBV10-3 combines with J gene TRBJ2-1, with D tentatively TRBD1 (6 bases). The CDR3 length is 11 residues. CDR1 ENHRY and CDR2 SYGVKD come from the germline V gene. Trimming cost V 11 bases and J 8 bases, with 13 bases left between them. The CDR3 DNA reads as TGTGCCTCACAGGGTTCCTATGAGCAGTTCTTC. This sequence encodes CASQGSYEQFF.

The V call is TRBV4-1, the J call TRBJ2-2; tentative D call: TRBD2 (6 bases). CDR1 MGHRA and CDR2 YSYEKL come from the germline V gene. This CDR3 is built from 15 residues. V gave up 0 bases and J gave up 5 bases, with 10 bases separating them. The CDR3 region is CASSQETGVTGELFF. The CDR3 coding sequence is TGCGCCAGCAGCCAAGAAACGGGAGTGACCGGGGAGCTGTTTTTT.

The V call is TRBV5-1, the J call TRBJ1-1, with D maybe TRBD1 (6 bases). Germline values: CDR1 SGHRS, CDR2 YFSETQ. Trimming took off 4 bases at V and 1 base at J, with 14 bases between the two ends. CDR3 size: 15 residues. The CDR3 DNA reads as TGCGCCAGCAGCCGGGGGGCAGACCCGAACACTGAAGCTTTCTTT. As protein: CASSRGADPNTEAFF.

This clone is a singleton in its sample. The chain joins TRBV6-1 to TRBJ2-7, with 9 bases aligning to TRBD1. Trimming at V came to 8 bases and at J to 1 base, leaving 9 bases not matched to a gene. The CDR3 extends over 15 amino acids. Germline CDR1 is MNHNS and CDR2 is SASEGT. CDR3 DNA sequence: TGTGCCAGCGCTAAAGGGACAGGGCCTTCCTACGAGCAGTACTTC. Translating gives CASAKGTGPSYEQYF.

The chain recombines TRBV18 with TRBJ2-1, with TRBD2 matching 8 bases. V was clipped by 4 bases and J by 0 bases; unmatched bases: 11. The CDR3 has 18 residues. CDR1 KGHSH and CDR2 LQKENI come from the germline V gene. The chain's CDR3 is CASSRGPAAGGSYNEQFF. CDR3 bases: TGTGCCAGCTCACGGGGGCCGGCCGCGGGGGGCTCCTACAATGAGCAGTTCTTC.

The chain joins TRBV6-1 to TRBJ1-5; 7 nucleotides match TRBD1. CDR3 size: 13 residues. Germline values: CDR1 MNHNS, CDR2 SASEGT. The trim removed 4 bases at V and 4 bases at J, leaving 1 base unmatched. CDR3 in amino acids: CASSVQGNQPQHF. The CDR3 nucleotides read TGTGCCAGCAGTGTACAGGGGAATCAGCCCCAGCATTTT.

V gene TRBV7-9 combines with J gene TRBJ2-5, with TRBD2 identical over 16 bases. CDR1 and CDR2 (germline): SEHNR, FQNEAQ (reference sequence). There are 18 residues in the CDR3. The J segment lost 5 bases and the V segment lost 5 bases, leaving 11 bases of the junction unmatched. CDR3 bases: TGTGCCAGCAGCCCGCACAGGGGACTAGCGGGAGGGCCGGAGACCCAGTACTTC. This encodes CASSPHRGLAGGPETQYF.